Listed here are 3 T cell receptor beta chains from one sample, sequenced in a study of T cells in Graves' hyperthyroidism and ophthalmopathy. It was RNA transcripts that yielded the amplified TCR beta CDR3 regions. RT-PCR in the first round (using the HTBI primer set) targeted the TCR CDR3. TCRdb ran MiXCR on the multiplex PCR reads and lists one entry per CDR3 protein. The sample shows approximately 380,000 distinct CDR3 sequences, approximately 20% of them seen only once. Sequencing was carried out using blood. The source of these receptors is a woman aged 18 to 35 with Graves' hyperthyroidism.

This clonotype was observed at least ten times. The chain has TRBV12-3 or TRBV12-4 and TRBJ1-3; D is perhaps TRBD1 (5 bases). Trimming removed 5 bases from V and 0 bases from J, with 8 bases in between. CDR3 length equals 14 residues. The CDR3 loop is CASSAGYSGNTIYF. The CDR3 bases are TGTGCCAGCAGTGCAGGGTACTCTGGAAACACCATATATTTT.

This clonotype appeared many times. The gene calls are TRBV6-1 and TRBJ2-5; weak D call: TRBD2 (6 bases). Germline-derived CDR1 and CDR2 are MNHNS and SASEGT. The CDR3 totals 13 residues. V was shortened by 6 bases and J by 5 bases, with 13 bases between the two germline ends. The CDR3 sequence is CASRPGVGETQYF. The CDR3 region has the DNA TGTGCCAGCAGACCGGGGGTGGGTGAGACCCAGTACTTC.

This clonotype was counted many times. The rearrangement uses TRBV11-1 and TRBJ2-7; 9 bases are a match to TRBD1. CDR3 length: 17 residues. Germline CDR1 and CDR2: SGHAT and FQDESV (reference sequence). V dropped 5 bases and J dropped 0; count of bases not matched to a gene: 11. CDR3 protein: CASSPEMGQGPSYEQYF. The CDR3 DNA follows: TGTGCCAGCAGCCCAGAAATGGGACAGGGACCCTCCTACGAGCAGTACTTC.